This TCR beta chain was retrieved from a study of cytomegalovirus exposure and HLA in healthy donors. Across the whole study: Drawn from HLA-typed donors, 65 million to 100 million unique TCRs were held in an early data release.

After removal of 5 bases from V and 5 bases from J, the junction contained 4 bases not matched to a gene. The CDR3 consists of 14 residues. Germline loops: CDR1 SNHLY, CDR2 FYNNEI. PCR employed 60 Vbeta and 13 Jbeta primers. The assay was immunoSEQ multiplex PCR, and TCRdb's table has in-frame clones only and misses some. Among 150,000 to 200,000 clones listed, 85% were seen once. The sample comprised PBMCs. This clonotype originated in a woman aged 45-65 years in good health and CMV-seronegative. This rearrangement joins TRBV2 to TRBJ1-4, with 8 bases that match TRBD1. Here the CDR3 DNA reads TGTGCCAGCAGTCCCCGGGACAGGAATGAAAAACTGTTTTTT. Translating gives CASSPRDRNEKLFF.